This entry features one TCR beta chain sequence. Its specificity is unknown. This sample was included in a study of cytomegalovirus exposure and HLA in healthy donors. Findings and caveats of the study: Most of the TCR beta V segments (in an earlier analysis) were productive either about 87% or about 30% of the time.

As for the donors, each was a healthy bone marrow donor. Amplification used 60 Vbeta primers and 13 Jbeta primers. The repertoire was sequenced with immunoSEQ multiplex PCR; TCRdb's copy has only in-frame clones and lacks some. There are about 110,000 clones in the sample; more than 65% occur only once, and roughly 4.2% lies in the top ten. The specimen was PBMCs. The clonotype originates from a male donor in good health and CMV-seronegative.

The CDR3: CASRRSLAGSYNEQFF. The CDR3 DNA is TGTGCCAGCAGACGAAGTCTAGCTGGTAGCTACAATGAGCAGTTCTTC. The rearrangement joins TRBV16 to TRBJ2-1, with a weak D call TRBD2 (5 bases). V dropped 6 bases and J dropped 3 bases, with 18 bases sitting between them. This CDR3 is 16 amino acids long. The germline gives CDR1 KGHSY, CDR2 FQNENV. Complete variable domain (other parts from reference TRBV16 and TRBJ2-1): GEEVAQTPKHLVRGEGQKAKLYCAPIKGHSYVFWYQQVLKNEFKFLISFQNENVFDETGMPKERFSAKCLPNSPCSLEIQATKLEDSAVYFCASRRSLAGSYNEQFFGPGTRLTVL.